This passage covers 24 T cell receptor beta chains from one sample sequenced in a study of blood T cell repertoires in COVID-19. Clones were read by immunoSEQ multiplex PCR, and TCRdb kept only the in-frame ones, dropping some. This table holds around 240,000 clones, 80% to 90% found once. The sequencing sample was made of PBMCs or T cells enriched from blood (not recorded which). The receptor set was obtained from a middle-aged man who had been exposed to COVID-19.

The V and J genes are TRBV19 and TRBJ2-2; TRBD1 matches 11 bases. The CDR3 runs 15 residues. V shed 6 bases and J 5 bases; nucleotides not matched to a gene: 5. Looked up from germline, CDR1 is LNHDA and CDR2 is SQIVND (reference sequence). CDR3 coding DNA: TGTGCCAGTAGGACGGACAGGGGGCAGACCGGGGAGCTGTTTTTT. Encoded protein: CASRTDRGQTGELFF.

V usage is TRBV7-2 and J usage is TRBJ2-1, with TRBD2 matching 7 bases. This CDR3 has 17 residues. CDR1 and CDR2 from the germline V gene are SGHTA and FQGNSA. V was clipped by 5 bases and J by 0 bases; unmatched bases: 10. This CDR3 is CASSKVGGRGSYNEQFF. DNA for the CDR3: TGTGCCAGCAGCAAAGTGGGCGGGAGAGGCTCCTACAATGAGCAGTTCTTC. The whole variable domain, remainder taken from reference TRBV7-2 and TRBJ2-1, is GAGVSQSPSNKVTEKGKDVELRCDPISGHTALYWYRQSLGQGLEFLIYFQGNSAPDKSGLPSDRFSAERTGGSVSTLTIQRTQQEDSAVYLCASSKVGGRGSYNEQFFGPGTRLTVL.

This chain links TRBV3-1 (or the pseudogene TRBV3-2) with TRBJ2-7; D gene ambiguous. The CDR3 runs 11 residues. Germline assignment: CDR1 LGHDT and CDR2 YNNKEL (reference sequence). Trimming shortened V by 4 bases and J by 2 bases, and 3 bases separated the two germline ends. CDR3 DNA sequence: TGTGCCAGCAGCCGAGCCTACGAGCAGTACTTC. Its protein is CASSRAYEQYF.

This clone was recorded only once. V usage is TRBV5-1 and J usage is TRBJ1-1, with 7 bases matching TRBD1. V shed 4 bases, J shed 11 bases, and the junction held 17 bases outside the gene matches. The CDR3 is 15 amino acids. Germline V gene data show CDR1 as SGHRS and CDR2 as YFSETQ. The CDR3 spells CASSRTPTSTGSAFF. DNA of the CDR3: TGCGCCAGCAGCCGAACACCCACTTCGACAGGGTCGGCTTTCTTT.

This sequence joins TRBV27 and TRBJ2-7; the match to TRBD1 covers 7 bases. Germline CDR1 and CDR2: MNHEY and SMNVEV (reference sequence). The junction had 9 bases not matched to a gene; V was cut back by 3 bases and J by 4 bases. The CDR3 runs to 15 residues. CDR3 sequence: CASSFQQGKQYEQYF. As DNA, the CDR3 is TGTGCCAGCAGTTTCCAACAGGGGAAACAGTACGAGCAGTACTTC.

The J gene is TRBJ1-4, the V gene TRBV12-5; the match to TRBD1 covers 8 bases. V lost 1 base and J lost 7; bases outside the gene matches: 8. CDR1 is LGHNT and CDR2 is FRNRAP in the germline V gene. The CDR3 covers 16 residues. The CDR3 spells CASGLGQTGDPEKLFF. The CDR3 DNA follows: TGTGCTAGTGGTTTGGGACAGACAGGGGATCCTGAAAAACTGTTTTTT.

The chain uses TRBV28 and TRBJ1-3; no reliable D call. Germline CDR1 MDHEN, CDR2 SYDVKM. The CDR3 is 14 residues long. V lost 6 bases and J 0 bases, leaving 9 bases between the germline ends. CDR3 sequence reads: CASSSGSSGNTIYF. The CDR3 DNA reads TGTGCCAGCAGCTCCGGGTCCTCTGGAAACACCATATATTTT.

The chain couples TRBV28 to TRBJ1-3; 7 nucleotides line up with TRBD1. The ends lost 4 bases at V and 4 bases at J; junction bases unmatched: 13. The CDR3 extends over 17 amino acids. Germline values: CDR1 MDHEN, CDR2 SYDVKM. The CDR3 spells CASSSRSLTGKGNTIYF. The CDR3 nucleotides are TGTGCCAGCAGTTCTCGATCGCTGACAGGGAAAGGAAACACCATATATTTT.

V usage is TRBV5-5 and J usage is TRBJ2-5, with a weak D call TRBD1 (5 bases). The germline V and J ends were trimmed by 0 bases and 4 bases, with 10 bases remaining between them. Germline CDR1 reads SGHKS; CDR2 reads YYEKEE (reference sequence). This CDR3 region has 14 residues. CDR3 protein: CASSLAAGPETQYF. The CDR3 nucleotides are TGTGCCAGCAGCTTGGCGGCAGGGCCAGAGACCCAGTACTTC.

The genes are TRBV9 and TRBJ1-4, with TRBD1 identical over 8 bases. The ends lost 1 base at V and 8 bases at J; junction bases unmatched: 7. The CDR3 spans 15 residues. Germline V gene sequence: CDR1 SGDLS, CDR2 YYNGEE. The CDR3 protein is CASSVNTGGWEKLFF. For the CDR3, the DNA is TGTGCCAGCAGCGTAAATACAGGGGGATGGGAAAAACTGTTTTTT.

The V call is TRBV7-2, the J call TRBJ2-3; D is perhaps TRBD2 (6 bases). CDR1 is SGHTA, CDR2 FQGNSA, per germline. Trimming cost V 5 bases and J 2 bases, with 17 bases left between them. The CDR3 is 16 residues long. This CDR3 reads CASSPVAGRNTDTQYF. As DNA, the CDR3 is TGTGCCAGCAGCCCAGTCGCGGGACGTAACACAGATACGCAGTATTTT.

The CDR3 DNA sequence: TGTGCCAGCAGTGAAGGCGGGAGTTCCCCCTACGAGCAGTACGTC. Translation: CASSEGGSSPYEQYV. The chain links TRBV2 to TRBJ2-7; 7 bases agree with TRBD2. This CDR3 region has 15 residues. From germline, CDR1 is SNHLY and CDR2 FYNNEI. V gave up 1 base and J gave up 2 bases; unmatched junction bases: 5.

The chain carries TRBV24-1 and TRBJ2-7; D is perhaps TRBD2 (6 bases). Deletions cut 7 bases from V and 5 bases from J, with 17 bases between. The CDR3 is made up of 14 amino acids. Germline V gene lookup returns CDR1 KGHDR and CDR2 SFDVKD. CDR3 bases: TGTGCCACCAGCCCAGGAGGGTGGAGAGACGAGCAGTACTTC. Translating gives CATSPGGWRDEQYF.

With regard to this clone: One end of the junction fails to match germline, which may point to a read error. The V gene is TRBV3-1 (or the pseudogene TRBV3-2), the J gene TRBJ1-5; no reliable D call. The CDR3 extends over 15 amino acids. Per the germline V gene, CDR1 is LGHDT and CDR2 is YNNKEL (reference sequence). This chain's CDR3 is CASSQTGFSDQPQHF. The CDR3, as DNA: TGTGCCAGCAGCCAAACGGGATTTAGCGATCAGCCCCAGCATTTT.

The V call is TRBV5-4, the J call TRBJ2-3; D gene uncertain. The CDR3 contains 15 residues. The germline V and J ends were trimmed by 5 bases and 0 bases, with 13 bases remaining between them. Germline CDR1 reads SGHNT; CDR2 reads YYREEE (reference sequence). CDR3 sequence (DNA): TGTGCCAGCAGGGAGCCCTCGTCTAGCACAGATACGCAGTATTTT. Its protein is CASREPSSSTDTQYF. Full variable domain (rest looked up from reference TRBV5-4 and TRBJ2-3): ETGVTQSPTHLIKTRGQQVTLRCSSQSGHNTVSWYQQALGQGPQFIFQYYREEENGRGNFPPRFSGLQFPNYSSELNVNALELDDSALYLCASREPSSSTDTQYFGPGTRLTVL.

The V gene is TRBV11-3, the J gene TRBJ2-1; 11 bases are a match to TRBD2. The CDR3 is made up of 15 amino acids. Germline CDR1 and CDR2: SGHNT and YENEEA. Trimming at V came to 5 bases and at J to 3 bases, leaving 3 bases not matched to a gene. DNA of the CDR3: TGTGCCAGCAGCCTACTAGCGGGAGTCTACAATGAGCAGTTCTTC. Protein sequence: CASSLLAGVYNEQFF.

The rearrangement joins TRBV11-1 to TRBJ2-7; 11 bases fit TRBD1. The CDR3 consists of 14 residues. Germline lookup yields CDR1 SGHAT and CDR2 FQDESV (reference sequence). Trimming at V came to 4 bases and at J to 3 bases, leaving 2 bases not matched to a gene. The CDR3 protein is CASSWTGGDYEQYF. The DNA of the CDR3 is TGTGCCAGCAGCTGGACAGGGGGCGACTACGAGCAGTACTTC.

J is TRBJ2-2 and V is TRBV10-2; D gene unclear. Per the germline V gene, CDR1 is WSHSY and CDR2 is SAAADI. V lost 3 bases, J lost 0 bases, and 8 bases lay in between. There are 15 residues in the CDR3. The CDR3 reads CASSDGRSNTGELFF. DNA of the CDR3: TGCGCCAGCAGTGATGGCCGCTCGAACACCGGGGAGCTGTTTTTT.

The genes are TRBV28 and TRBJ2-3, with TRBD2 identical over 7 bases. Per the germline V gene, CDR1 is MDHEN and CDR2 is SYDVKM. This CDR3 is built from 13 residues. J lost 7 bases, V lost 3 bases, and 4 bases had no gene match. CDR3 sequence (DNA): TGTGCCAGCAGTTTGGGGACTATCCATACGCAGTATTTT. Translated, it gives CASSLGTIHTQYF.

The chain joins TRBV19 to TRBJ1-5; 8 bases fit TRBD1. CDR3 length equals 13 residues. V dropped 7 bases and J dropped 1; count of bases not matched to a gene: 0. Germline CDR1 and CDR2: LNHDA and SQIVND (reference sequence). The CDR3 region has the DNA TGTGCCAGTAACAGGGGGAGCAATCAGCCCCAGCATTTT. This encodes CASNRGSNQPQHF.

The chain joins TRBV1 to TRBJ1-4; the table gives TRBD1 as D, unverified against the DNA. TRBV1 is flagged as a pseudogene. CDR3 length: 17 residues. DNA for the CDR3: TGCACCAGCAGCCAACTTCCGCAACAGGGAAGCGATGAAAAACTGTTTTTT. This sequence encodes CTSSQLPQQGSDEKLFF.

V is TRBV20-1 and J is TRBJ1-2; D call uncertain. The germline V and J ends were trimmed by 3 bases and 5 bases, with 16 bases remaining between them. The CDR3 extends over 14 amino acids. The germline gives CDR1 DFQATT, CDR2 SNEGSKA (reference sequence). CDR3 loop: CSASVPGKTYGYTF. CDR3 nucleotide sequence: TGCAGTGCTAGTGTTCCGGGAAAAACTTATGGCTACACCTTC.

The chain joins TRBV28 to TRBJ2-1, with TRBD2 matching 9 bases. Germline CDR1 and CDR2: MDHEN and SYDVKM. The V and J ends lost 6 bases and 5 bases, in that order; junction bases with no gene match: 8. CDR3 length: 15 residues. CDR3: CASRNGLANNNEQFF. For the CDR3, the DNA is TGTGCCAGCAGGAACGGACTAGCGAATAACAATGAGCAGTTCTTC.

The V gene is TRBV28, the J gene TRBJ1-2; D not certain. This CDR3 has 18 residues. Germline-derived CDR1 and CDR2 are MDHEN and SYDVKM. Trimming left V 3 bases short and J 0 bases short, with 20 bases between. The CDR3: CASSFKWRGIRANYGYTF. CDR3 coding DNA: TGTGCCAGCAGTTTTAAGTGGCGGGGAATTAGAGCTAACTATGGCTACACCTTC.